This T cell receptor (beta chain) derives from a study of beta chain features in type 1 diabetes. The investigators reverse transcribed all of the isolated RNA, so they sequenced expressed TCRB transcripts. The table came from immunoSEQ multiplex PCR; TCRdb's copy has only in-frame clones and leaves some out. Here the sample spans fewer than 450,000 clones, approximately 13% being singletons. As for this clone: Its antigen is not known.

Study-level points and caveats: Moderate yet significant TCRB CDR3 shortening was seen in Type 1 diabetes patients in all four CD4+ subsets.

The receptor comes from a woman between 18 and 30 years old with type 1 diabetes. Sequences were obtained from naive CD4+ T cells from blood.

The CDR3 sequence is CASSIGRRVRHNEQFF. CDR3 in DNA: TGTGCCAGTAGTATTGGGAGACGGGTCAGACACAATGAGCAGTTCTTC. The chain has TRBV19 and TRBJ2-1; a weak D match, TRBD2 (5 bases). CDR1 and CDR2 (germline): LNHDA, SQIVND (reference sequence). This CDR3 has 16 residues. V was pared by 3 bases and J by 5 bases, with 17 bases between.